This passage covers 2 T cell receptor beta chains from one sample sequenced in a study of graft-versus-host responses after intestinal transplantation. Produced via immunoSEQ multiplex PCR; TCRdb's table is partial and in-frame only. The sample contains 25,000 to 35,000 clones, about 85% of which appear only once. The material sequenced was PBMCs, taken about 450 days after intestinal transplantation. The receptors stem from a human patient who received an intestinal transplant, so some T cells may come from the graft donor.

J is TRBJ1-6 and V is TRBV9; D is ambiguous. Germline V lookup: CDR1 SGDLS, CDR2 YYNGEE. V was trimmed by 1 base and J by 7 bases, leaving 9 bases between them. CDR3 length: 14 residues. CDR3 residues: CASSVTSLNSPLHF. CDR3 bases: TGTGCCAGCAGCGTAACCTCGCTGAATTCACCCCTCCACTTT.

J is TRBJ2-1 and V is TRBV30, with D tentatively TRBD1 or TRBD2 (6 bases each). The V gene's germline CDR1 is GTSNPN and CDR2 SVGIG (reference sequence). The CDR3 is made up of 15 amino acids. The V end lost 1 base, the J end lost 5 bases, and 15 bases lay between the germline ends. CDR3 sequence: CAWSGRGAPNNEQFF. In DNA, the CDR3 is TGTGCCTGGAGTGGTAGGGGGGCGCCTAACAATGAGCAGTTCTTC.